The T cell receptor beta chain under discussion was sequenced for a study of T-cell memory formation after mild COVID-19. Findings and caveats of the study: Researchers found some responding clones in pre-infection memory, a sign that cross-reactive memory joined. Nothing showed for sure that second-wave clones peaking on day 37 were SARS-CoV-2 specific. While clones contracting from day 15 to 85 were balanced between CD4 and CD8, later expanders leaned CD4+.

The trim removed 4 bases at V and 9 bases at J, leaving 10 bases unmatched. This CDR3 is 16 amino acids long. Germline CDR1 and CDR2: SGHRS and YFSETQ. In regard to this clonotype: Antigen specificity is unknown.

TCRdb reprocessed the 5' RACE reads via MiXCR and lists one record per CDR3 protein. The sample gives over 130,000 distinct CDR3 sequences, 11% to 15% of which show up once; 25% to 30% is in the top ten. The gene calls are TRBV5-1 and TRBJ2-1; TRBD2 agrees at 13 bases. Sequencing input: PBMCs or a T cell subset sorted from them (not recorded which). The receptor was derived from an adult woman who had mild COVID-19 (a few samples of this study predate the infection). Cell type and time point are not known. The CDR3 sequence: CASSLRGTSGVPEQFF. The CDR3 DNA is TGCGCCAGCAGCCTGAGAGGGACTAGCGGGGTTCCTGAGCAGTTCTTC.